This is a list of T cell receptor beta chains from one sample in a study of T cell responses to AZD1222 COVID-19 vaccine. Method: immunoSEQ multiplex PCR; TCRdb's copy keeps in-frame clones and lacks some. This table holds about 150,000 clones, over 80% found once. Sequenced here: peripheral blood, sampled 28 days after the second AZD1222 dose. Receptors originate from an adult who received the AZD1222 COVID-19 vaccine. Each CDR3 is given with its conserved first and last residue. A D gene is named only where the DNA matches it firmly. Only part of the rows carry a size: once, few, many, or a class if the clone is expanded.

>-|TRBJ1-4|TRBV27|-
CASSLSIQHSTNEKLFF
>TRBD1|TRBJ2-7|TRBV7-9|-
CASSLGQGISYEQYF
>TRBD1|TRBJ2-1|TRBV25-1|-
CASSEGWDRNGEQFF
>TRBD1|TRBJ1-1|TRBV9|once
CASSVGTGGSGTEAFF
>-|TRBJ2-5|TRBV6-2/TRBV6-3|-
CASSRRGDAQETQYF
>-|TRBJ2-5|TRBV7-9|-
CASSLTRGEGRETQYF
>-|TRBJ1-2|TRBV6-6|-
CASSTAAHYGYTF
>-|TRBJ1-3|TRBV3-1/TRBV3-2|-
CASSQVSSTSGNTIYF
>TRBD1|TRBJ1-1|TRBV6-5|-
CASSRRDRSNTEAFF
>TRBD2|TRBJ2-3|TRBV28|-
CASSLAGASTDTQYF
>-|TRBJ1-2|TRBV3-1/TRBV3-2|-
CASSHSGGNYGYTF
>-|TRBJ1-5|TRBV18|-
CASSPPNAQGFQPQHF
>-|TRBJ2-6|TRBV11-2|-
CASSLGQGLLSGANVLTF
>TRBD1|TRBJ1-5|TRBV7-9|-
CASSRDRGYNQPQHF
>-|TRBJ2-7|TRBV28|-
CASSPSGAGYSYEQYF
>TRBD2|TRBJ2-1|TRBV2|-
CASKEGSGSAGEQFF
>-|TRBJ2-1|TRBV5-1|-
CASSPTASSYNEQFF
>TRBD2|TRBJ2-1|TRBV19|-
CASSAGLAGGRFVQFF
>TRBD1|TRBJ2-7|TRBV9|-
CASSVGQGVAYEQYF
>TRBD1|TRBJ1-2|TRBV5-4|-
CASSLMGQILRGYTF
>TRBD1|TRBJ1-2|TRBV19|-
CASSPRTGGYGYTF
>-|TRBJ1-4|TRBV18|-
CASSPPAQAEKLFF
>-|TRBJ2-1|TRBV28|-
CASSPAGRGSYNEQFF
>TRBD1|TRBJ2-3|TRBV6-5|-
CASSTGTGTDTQYF
>-|TRBJ1-1|TRBV7-9|-
CASRSGVGSTEAFF
>TRBD1|TRBJ2-7|TRBV19|-
CATDPQGTGGGGRSYEQYF
>-|TRBJ2-1|TRBV6-5|-
CASSYRNEQFF
>TRBD2|TRBJ2-3|TRBV28|-
CASSRTSGRDTQYF
>TRBD1|TRBJ2-3|TRBV15|-
CATSRTDRGDTQYF
>-|TRBJ2-6|TRBV3-1/TRBV3-2|once
CASSQGRSTGANVLTF
>-|TRBJ1-5|TRBV6-2/TRBV6-3|-
CASSYPPRDNQPQHF
>-|TRBJ1-2|TRBV27|-
CASSLNVAHGYTF